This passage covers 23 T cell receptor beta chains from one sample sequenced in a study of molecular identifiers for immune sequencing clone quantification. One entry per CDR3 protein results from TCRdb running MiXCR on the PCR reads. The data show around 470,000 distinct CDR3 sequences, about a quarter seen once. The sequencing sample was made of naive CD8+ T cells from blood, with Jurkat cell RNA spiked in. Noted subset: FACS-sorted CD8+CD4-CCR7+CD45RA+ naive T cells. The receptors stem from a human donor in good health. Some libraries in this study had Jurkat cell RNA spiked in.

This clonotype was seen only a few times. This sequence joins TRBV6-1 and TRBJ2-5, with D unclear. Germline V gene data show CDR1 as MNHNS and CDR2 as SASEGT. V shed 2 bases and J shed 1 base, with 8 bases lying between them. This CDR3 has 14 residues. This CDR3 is CASSEWHSQETQYF. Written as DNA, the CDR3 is TGTGCCAGCAGTGAATGGCATAGCCAAGAGACCCAGTACTTC.

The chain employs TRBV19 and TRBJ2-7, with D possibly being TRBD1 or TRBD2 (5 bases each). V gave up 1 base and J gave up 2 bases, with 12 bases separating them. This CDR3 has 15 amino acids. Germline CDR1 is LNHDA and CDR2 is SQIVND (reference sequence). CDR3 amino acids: CASSIVGDGPYEQYF. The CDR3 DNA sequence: TGTGCCAGTAGTATAGTTGGGGACGGGCCCTACGAGCAGTACTTC.

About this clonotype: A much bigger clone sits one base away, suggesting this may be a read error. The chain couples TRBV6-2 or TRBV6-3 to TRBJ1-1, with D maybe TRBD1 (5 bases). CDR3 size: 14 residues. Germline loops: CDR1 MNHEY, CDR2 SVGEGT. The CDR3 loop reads CASGYSSGGTEAFF. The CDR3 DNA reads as TGTGCCAGCGGTTACTCGAGTGGGGGAACTGAAGCTTTCTTT.

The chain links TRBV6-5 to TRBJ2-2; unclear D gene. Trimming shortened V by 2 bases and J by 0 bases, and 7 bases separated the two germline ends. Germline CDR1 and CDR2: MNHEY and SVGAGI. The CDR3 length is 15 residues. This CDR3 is CASSYDIPNTGELFF. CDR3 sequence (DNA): TGTGCCAGCAGTTACGATATCCCGAACACCGGGGAGCTGTTTTTT.

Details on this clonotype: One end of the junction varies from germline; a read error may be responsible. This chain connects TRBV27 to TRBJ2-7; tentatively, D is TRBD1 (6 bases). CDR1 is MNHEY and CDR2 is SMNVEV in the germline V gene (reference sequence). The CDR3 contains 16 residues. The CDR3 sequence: CASSTKGTSSSCEQYF. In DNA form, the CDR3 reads TGTGCCAGCAGTACGAAGGGGACATCGAGCTCCTGCGAGCAGTACTTC.

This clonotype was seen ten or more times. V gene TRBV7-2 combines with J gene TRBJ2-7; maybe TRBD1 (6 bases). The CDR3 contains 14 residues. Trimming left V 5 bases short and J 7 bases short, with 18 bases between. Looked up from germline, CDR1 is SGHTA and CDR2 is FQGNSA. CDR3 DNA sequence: TGTGCCAGCAGCCCGTTGACAGGCCTTCGGGAGCAGTACTTC. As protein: CASSPLTGLREQYF.

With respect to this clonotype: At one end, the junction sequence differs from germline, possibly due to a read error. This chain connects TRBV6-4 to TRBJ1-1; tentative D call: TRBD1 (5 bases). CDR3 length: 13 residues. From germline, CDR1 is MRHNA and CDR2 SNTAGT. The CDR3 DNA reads TGTGCCGGCAGAGGGACGGAGAACACTGAAGCTTTCTTT. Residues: CAGRGTENTEAFF.

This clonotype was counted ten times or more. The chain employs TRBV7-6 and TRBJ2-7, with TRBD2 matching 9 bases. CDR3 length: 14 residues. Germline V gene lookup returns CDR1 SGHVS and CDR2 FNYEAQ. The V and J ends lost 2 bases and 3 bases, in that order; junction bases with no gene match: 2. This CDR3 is CASSLNSGGYEQYF. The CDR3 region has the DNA TGTGCCAGCAGCTTAAATAGCGGGGGCTACGAGCAGTACTTC.

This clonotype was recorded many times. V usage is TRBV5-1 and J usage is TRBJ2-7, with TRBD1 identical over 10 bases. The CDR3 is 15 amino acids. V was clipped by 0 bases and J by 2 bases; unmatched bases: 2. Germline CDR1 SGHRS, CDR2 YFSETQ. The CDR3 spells CASSLEGQGAYEQYF. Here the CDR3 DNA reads TGCGCCAGCAGCTTGGAAGGACAGGGGGCCTACGAGCAGTACTTC. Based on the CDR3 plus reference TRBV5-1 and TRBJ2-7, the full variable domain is KAGVTQTPRYLIKTRGQQVTLSCSPISGHRSVSWYQQTPGQGLQFLFEYFSETQRNKGNFPGRFSGRQFSNSRSEMNVSTLELGDSALYLCASSLEGQGAYEQYFGPGTRLTVT.

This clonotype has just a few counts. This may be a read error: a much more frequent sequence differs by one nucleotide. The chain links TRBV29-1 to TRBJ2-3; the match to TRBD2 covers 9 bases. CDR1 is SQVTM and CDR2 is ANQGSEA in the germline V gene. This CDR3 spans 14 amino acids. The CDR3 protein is CSVATSGYTDAQYF. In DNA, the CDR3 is TGCAGCGTTGCGACTAGCGGATACACAGATGCGCAGTATTTT.

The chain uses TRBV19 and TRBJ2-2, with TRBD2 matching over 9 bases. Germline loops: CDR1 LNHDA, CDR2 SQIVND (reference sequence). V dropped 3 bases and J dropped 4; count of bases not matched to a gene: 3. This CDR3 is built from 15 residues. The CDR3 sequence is CASSILAGPTGELFF. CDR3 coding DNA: TGTGCCAGTAGTATCCTAGCGGGGCCCACCGGGGAGCTGTTTTTT.

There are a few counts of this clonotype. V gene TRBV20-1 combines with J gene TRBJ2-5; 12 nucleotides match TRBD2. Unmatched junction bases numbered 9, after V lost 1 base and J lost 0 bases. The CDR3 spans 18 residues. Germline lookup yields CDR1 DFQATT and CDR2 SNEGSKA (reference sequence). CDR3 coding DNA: TGCAGTGCTAGAGCATGGCCTAGCGGGAGGGAGTACCAAGAGACCCAGTACTTC. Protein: CSARAWPSGREYQETQYF.

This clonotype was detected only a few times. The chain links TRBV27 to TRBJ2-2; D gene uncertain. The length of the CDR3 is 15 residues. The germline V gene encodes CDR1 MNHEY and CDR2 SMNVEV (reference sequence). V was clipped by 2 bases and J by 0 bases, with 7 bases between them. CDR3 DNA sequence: TGTGCCAGCAGTTTAGCTCCTCCGAACACCGGGGAGCTGTTTTTT. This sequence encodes CASSLAPPNTGELFF.

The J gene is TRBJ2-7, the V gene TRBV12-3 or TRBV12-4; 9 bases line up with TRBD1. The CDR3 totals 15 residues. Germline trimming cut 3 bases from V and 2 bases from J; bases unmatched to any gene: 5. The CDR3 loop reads CASSFGTGKTYEQYF. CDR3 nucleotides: TGTGCCAGCAGTTTCGGGACAGGGAAGACCTACGAGCAGTACTTC.

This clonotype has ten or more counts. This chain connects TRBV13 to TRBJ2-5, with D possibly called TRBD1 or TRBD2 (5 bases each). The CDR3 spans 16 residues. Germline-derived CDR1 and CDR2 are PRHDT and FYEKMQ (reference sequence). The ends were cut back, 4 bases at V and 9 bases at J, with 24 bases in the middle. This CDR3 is CASSSPSQGTQEAQYF. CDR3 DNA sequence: TGTGCCAGCAGCTCCCCAAGCCAGGGTACCCAGGAGGCCCAGTACTTC. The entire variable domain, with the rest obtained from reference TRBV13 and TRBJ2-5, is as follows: AAGVIQSPRHLIKEKRETATLKCYPIPRHDTVYWYQQGPGQDPQFLISFYEKMQSDKGSIPDRFSAQQFSDYHSELNMSSLELGDSALYFCASSSPSQGTQEAQYFGPGTRLLVL.

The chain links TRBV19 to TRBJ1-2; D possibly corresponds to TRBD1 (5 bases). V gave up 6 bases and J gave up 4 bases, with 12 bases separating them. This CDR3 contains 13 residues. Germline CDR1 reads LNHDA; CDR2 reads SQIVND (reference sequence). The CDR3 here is CASSSDRSYGYTF. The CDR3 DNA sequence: TGTGCCAGTAGCTCCGACAGAAGCTATGGCTACACCTTC.

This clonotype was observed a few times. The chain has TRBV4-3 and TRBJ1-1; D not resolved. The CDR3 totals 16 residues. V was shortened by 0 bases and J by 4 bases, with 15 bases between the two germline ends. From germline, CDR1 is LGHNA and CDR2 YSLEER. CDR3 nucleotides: TGCGCCAGCAGCCAAGATGCCCAGACGGGTCGCACTGAAGCTTTCTTT. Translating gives CASSQDAQTGRTEAFF.

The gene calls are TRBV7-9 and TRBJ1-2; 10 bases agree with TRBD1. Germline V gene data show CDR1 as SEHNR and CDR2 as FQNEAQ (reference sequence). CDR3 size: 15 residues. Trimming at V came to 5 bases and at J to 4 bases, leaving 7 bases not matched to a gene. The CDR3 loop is CASSPGTGVAYGYTF. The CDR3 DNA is TGTGCCAGCAGCCCAGGGACAGGGGTTGCCTATGGCTACACCTTC.

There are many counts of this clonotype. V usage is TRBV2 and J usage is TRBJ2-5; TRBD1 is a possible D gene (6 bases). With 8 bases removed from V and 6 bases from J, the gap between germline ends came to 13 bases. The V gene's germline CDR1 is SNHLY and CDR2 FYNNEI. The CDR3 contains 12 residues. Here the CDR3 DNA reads TGTGCCAGCCAGCAGGGGTCGAAGACCCAGTACTTC. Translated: CASQQGSKTQYF.

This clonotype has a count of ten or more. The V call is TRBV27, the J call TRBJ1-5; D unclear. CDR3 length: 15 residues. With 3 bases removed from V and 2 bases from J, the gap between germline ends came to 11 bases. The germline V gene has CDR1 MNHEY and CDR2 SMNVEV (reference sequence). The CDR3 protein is CASSFSSGGNQPQHF. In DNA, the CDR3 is TGTGCCAGCAGTTTCTCTTCTGGGGGCAATCAGCCCCAGCATTTT.

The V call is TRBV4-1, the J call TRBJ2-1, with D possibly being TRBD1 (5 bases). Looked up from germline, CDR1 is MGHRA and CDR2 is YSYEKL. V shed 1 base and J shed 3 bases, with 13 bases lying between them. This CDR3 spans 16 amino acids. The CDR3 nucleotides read TGCGCCAGCAGCCAAGTCGGCAGGGCTGGCTACAATGAGCAGTTCTTC. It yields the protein CASSQVGRAGYNEQFF.

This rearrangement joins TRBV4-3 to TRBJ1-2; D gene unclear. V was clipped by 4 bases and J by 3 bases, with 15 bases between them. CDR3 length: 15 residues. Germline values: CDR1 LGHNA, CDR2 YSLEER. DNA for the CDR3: TGCGCCAGCAGCCCCGCCCCGGGCCCGGACTATGGCTACACCTTC. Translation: CASSPAPGPDYGYTF.

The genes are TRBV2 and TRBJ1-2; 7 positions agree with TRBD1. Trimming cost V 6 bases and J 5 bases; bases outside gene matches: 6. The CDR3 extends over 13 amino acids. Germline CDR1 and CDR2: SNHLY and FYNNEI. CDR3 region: CASRGTERYGYTF. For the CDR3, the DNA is TGTGCCAGCAGAGGGACAGAGCGGTATGGCTACACCTTC.